This T cell receptor (beta chain) was identified in a study of CD8+CD57+ T cells in acquired aplastic anemia. Study-wide findings and caveats: Overlap between patients and controls comprised twenty-nine CD8+ CDR3 sequences.

Template material for TCR beta VDJ and CDR3 profiling consisted of genomic DNA. TCRdb reanalysed the reads using MiXCR and keeps one entry per CDR3 protein. The sample comprises about 220,000 distinct CDR3 sequences, approximately 50% of which are singletons, and approximately 7.8% rests with the top ten. Germline V gene sequence: CDR1 MNHEY, CDR2 SVGAGI. This CDR3 region has 15 residues. The trim removed 0 bases at V and 6 bases at J, leaving 7 bases unmatched. Before being chosen for sequencing, patients had shown CD8+CD57+ cell expansion by flow cytometry. This clonotype was recorded many times. As yet, its antigen is unknown.

The sequence came from a human donor with aplastic anemia. Input material: sorted CD4+, CD8+, or CD8+CD57+ T cells (not recorded which) from PBMCs. This chain joins TRBV6-5 and TRBJ2-7, with 8 bases that match TRBD1. Written as DNA, the CDR3 is TGTGCCAGCAGTTACTCGAGCGGACAGGGCTCCGAGCAGTACTTC. Protein sequence: CASSYSSGQGSEQYF.